This entry concerns a single TCR beta chain. The antigen remains undetermined. TCRdb keeps only in-frame clones here, not all; method: immunoSEQ multiplex PCR. The sample lists some 220,000 clones; about nine tenths were seen once. CDR3 length: 15 amino acids. V was trimmed by 5 bases and J by 8 bases, leaving 20 bases between them. Germline values: CDR1 SNHLY, CDR2 FYNNEI. The data were taken from a study of cytomegalovirus exposure and HLA in healthy donors. Study results and caveats: About 150 TCR beta chains were listed as cytomegalovirus-associated.

Sequenced sample: PBMCs. V usage is TRBV2 and J usage is TRBJ2-3, with no clear D. The receptor's source is a woman aged 18 to 35 in good health and CMV-seronegative. CDR3 sequence reads: CASSRRVEARRTQYF. CDR3 sequence (DNA): TGTGCCAGCAGTCGACGCGTAGAGGCCCGCCGTACGCAGTATTTT.